The 4 T cell receptor beta chains in this list originate from one sample, sequenced in a study of CDR3 diversity in severe acne. One entry per CDR3 protein, called by TCRdb with MiXCR from the PCR reads. The table shows about 93,000 distinct CDR3 sequences, with over 45% occurring only once. The sequenced material came from blood. The receptor set was obtained from a male donor in good health, serving as a control.

This clonotype came up once. The chain is built from TRBV7-9 and TRBJ1-5, with TRBD1 matching over 9 bases. The V segment lost 8 bases and the J segment 1 base; nucleotides outside the gene matches: 9. There are 16 residues in the CDR3. From germline, CDR1 is SEHNR and CDR2 FQNEAQ (reference sequence). CDR3 DNA: TGTGCCAGCTCGCCCGGGACAGGGATCAGCAATCAGCCCCAGCATTTT. This encodes CASSPGTGISNQPQHF.

This clonotype was detected many times. The gene calls are TRBV20-1 and TRBJ2-1, with 7 nucleotides matching TRBD1. Germline V lookup: CDR1 DFQATT, CDR2 SNEGSKA (reference sequence). The CDR3 sequence is 17 residues long. The junction had 16 bases not matched to a gene; V was cut back by 3 bases and J by 5 bases. CDR3 loop: CSASPRARDSLNNEQFF. CDR3 bases: TGCAGTGCTAGCCCAAGAGCCCGGGACAGCCTGAACAATGAGCAGTTCTTC.

This clonotype was counted many times. The J gene is TRBJ2-1, the V gene TRBV5-1; D unclear. CDR1 SGHRS and CDR2 YFSETQ come from the germline V gene. Deletions cut 1 base from V and 9 bases from J, with 5 bases between. The CDR3 has 11 amino acids. The CDR3 bases are TGCGCCAGCAGCTTGATCAGTGAGCAGTTCTTC. This sequence encodes CASSLISEQFF.

This chain connects TRBV7-3 to TRBJ2-7, with 7 bases fitting TRBD2. The end of the DNA is better explained by TRBJ2-1, so the J call may be wrong. The CDR3 length is 13 residues. CDR1 is SGHTA, CDR2 FQGTGA, per germline. The DNA for the CDR3 is TGTGCCAGCAGCTATCGAAGCGGGGATGAGCAGTTCTTC. Translating gives CASSYRSGDEQFF.